A selection of T cell receptor beta chains follows, all from one sample in a study of blood T cells in healthy people across ages. TCRdb called the 5' RACE reads again in MiXCR, with one record for every CDR3 protein. Of around 870,000 distinct CDR3 sequences in the sample, around 26% were seen once. Sequencing was performed on blood. The receptors derive from a woman over 75 in good health. Both conserved end residues are trimmed from each CDR3.

j_call: TRBJ2-7; v_call: TRBV2; cdr3_aa: ATSGTQYEQY
j_call: TRBJ1-2; v_call: TRBV20-1; cdr3_aa: SAQKLNGYT
j_call: TRBJ1-2; v_call: TRBV7-9; cdr3_aa: ASSLAQGAYGYT
j_call: TRBJ2-1; v_call: TRBV7-9; cdr3_aa: ASSFSTSGEQF
j_call: TRBJ1-2; v_call: TRBV3-1; cdr3_aa: ASSQTGRGYGYT
j_call: TRBJ1-5; v_call: TRBV6-6; cdr3_aa: ASTVGNQPQH
j_call: TRBJ2-1; v_call: TRBV20-1; cdr3_aa: SGQRGNEQF
j_call: TRBJ1-4; v_call: TRBV3-1; cdr3_aa: ASSQVRTANEKLF
j_call: TRBJ2-1; v_call: TRBV18; cdr3_aa: ASSPASGLSYNEQF
j_call: TRBJ1-5; v_call: TRBV12-3/TRBV12-4; cdr3_aa: AGSSAESNQPQH
j_call: TRBJ1-6; v_call: TRBV18; cdr3_aa: ASSLQSSYNSPLH
j_call: TRBJ2-3; v_call: TRBV7-2; cdr3_aa: ASSSSFLLY
j_call: TRBJ1-6; v_call: TRBV20-1; cdr3_aa: SARAGGVSPLH
j_call: TRBJ1-4; v_call: TRBV6-5; cdr3_aa: ASSQRDGGIGKLF
j_call: TRBJ2-3; v_call: TRBV3-1; cdr3_aa: ASSQVLRGASDAQY
j_call: TRBJ1-5; v_call: TRBV20-1; cdr3_aa: SASDGHQNQPQH
j_call: TRBJ2-1; v_call: TRBV7-6; cdr3_aa: ASSPPGTSGLSSYNEQF
j_call: TRBJ2-7; v_call: TRBV29-1; cdr3_aa: SVVSWAGGYEQY
j_call: TRBJ2-1; v_call: TRBV6-1; cdr3_aa: ASRSKSQIRTGGQETQF
j_call: NA; v_call: TRBV28; cdr3_aa: AGSSQQGRGETQY
j_call: TRBJ2-1; v_call: TRBV24-1; cdr3_aa: ATSDLRGGEQF
j_call: TRBJ2-2; v_call: TRBV12-3/TRBV12-4; cdr3_aa: ASSFGAGGSTGELF
j_call: TRBJ2-2; v_call: TRBV6-4; cdr3_aa: ASSGGTSGGTGELF
j_call: TRBJ2-7; v_call: TRBV6-2/TRBV6-3; cdr3_aa: ASSPHEVVDYEQY
j_call: TRBJ1-2; v_call: TRBV28; cdr3_aa: ASSGGRDGYGYT
j_call: TRBJ1-1; v_call: TRBV7-2; cdr3_aa: ASSPRRGAGTEAF
j_call: TRBJ1-5; v_call: TRBV5-1; cdr3_aa: ASSTGPSNQPQH
j_call: TRBJ2-1; v_call: TRBV15; cdr3_aa: ATSRGSGHFSYNEQF
j_call: TRBJ2-1; v_call: TRBV10-3; cdr3_aa: ATGQGVYNEQF
j_call: TRBJ1-5; v_call: TRBV27; cdr3_aa: ASSPIGENLRPQH
j_call: TRBJ2-7; v_call: TRBV5-1; cdr3_aa: ASSLEAGLREQY
j_call: TRBJ2-1; v_call: TRBV6-1; cdr3_aa: AGGLGTGFSNEQF
j_call: TRBJ2-5; v_call: TRBV29-1; cdr3_aa: SAGTSGGWETQY
j_call: TRBJ1-1; v_call: TRBV24-1; cdr3_aa: ATSDSTGSAEAF
j_call: TRBJ1-4; v_call: TRBV7-9; cdr3_aa: ASNQGAGEKLF
j_call: TRBJ1-6; v_call: TRBV20-1; cdr3_aa: SARDVGSGSPLH
j_call: TRBJ1-1; v_call: TRBV29-1; cdr3_aa: SVPRGGVNTEAF
j_call: TRBJ1-1; v_call: TRBV3-1; cdr3_aa: ASSQFGREAF
j_call: TRBJ2-7; v_call: TRBV7-9; cdr3_aa: ASSPRPGVPAYEQY
j_call: NA; v_call: TRBV5-1; cdr3_aa: ASSLVSSGRAYEQY
j_call: TRBJ1-1; v_call: TRBV6-5; cdr3_aa: ASSGRVEAF